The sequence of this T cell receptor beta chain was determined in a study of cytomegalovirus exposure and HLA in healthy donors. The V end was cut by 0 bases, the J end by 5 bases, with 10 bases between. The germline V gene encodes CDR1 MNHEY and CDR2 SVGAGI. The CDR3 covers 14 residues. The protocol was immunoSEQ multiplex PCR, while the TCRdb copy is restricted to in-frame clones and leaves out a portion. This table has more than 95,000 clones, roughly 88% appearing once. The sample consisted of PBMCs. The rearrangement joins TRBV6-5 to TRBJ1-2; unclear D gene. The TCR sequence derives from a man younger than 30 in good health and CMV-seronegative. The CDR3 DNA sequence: TGTGCCAGCAGTTACTCGACGGCGGATTATGGCTACACCTTC. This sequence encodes CASSYSTADYGYTF.